This is a list of T cell receptor beta chains from one sample in a study of cytomegalovirus exposure and HLA in healthy donors. The table came from immunoSEQ multiplex PCR; TCRdb's copy has only in-frame clones and leaves some out. The table lists 150,000 or so clones, 65% to 90% of them singletons, with under 2.5% in the top ten. The material sequenced was PBMCs. The receptors were sampled from a woman aged 18-35 years in good health and CMV-seronegative. Both conserved end residues are part of each CDR3. Fields, in order: V gene, J gene, D gene, clone size, CDR3 DNA, CDR3 protein. A D gene is named only where the DNA matches it firmly. Size is stated for part of the rows, as once, few or many counts, or as a class when the clone is expanded.

TRBV5-1	TRBJ2-3	TRBD1	-	TGCGCCAGCAGCTTGGCCGGACAGGTCACAGATACGCAGTATTTT	CASSLAGQVTDTQYF
TRBV27	TRBJ2-7	TRBD2	-	TGTGCCAGCAGTATATCTAGCGGGAGGGCCTACGAGCAGTACTTC	CASSISSGRAYEQYF
TRBV30	TRBJ1-2	TRBD1	-	TGTGCCTGGAGTCAGACCTACAGGGGGGTGGACTATGGCTACACCTTC	CAWSQTYRGVDYGYTF
TRBV5-8	TRBJ2-7	TRBD2	-	TGTGCCAGCAGCCTGGCCGTGCGGGGGAGAACCTACGAGCAGTACTTC	CASSLAVRGRTYEQYF
TRBV2	TRBJ2-3	-	-	TGTGCCAGCAGTGTAAGACTAGCAGATACGCAGTATTTT	CASSVRLADTQYF
TRBV5-1	TRBJ2-2	TRBD1	-	TGCGCCAGCAGCCCTGGGGACAGGGGTCACACCGGGGAGCTGTTTTTT	CASSPGDRGHTGELFF
TRBV6-1	TRBJ1-2	TRBD1	-	TGTGCCAGCCTCCTCCTGGACAGGGTTGATGGCTACACCTTC	CASLLLDRVDGYTF
TRBV14	TRBJ2-7	-	-	TGTGCCAGCAGCCAAGACGTAGGGGGGGGATACTACGAGCAGTACTTC	CASSQDVGGGYYEQYF
TRBV2	TRBJ1-1	TRBD1	once	TGTGCCAGCCCGGGACAGGGGATTGAAGCTTTCTTT	CASPGQGIEAFF
TRBV20-1	TRBJ2-7	-	-	TGCAGTGCTAGGGCCTCCTACGAGCAGTACTTC	CSARASYEQYF
TRBV19	TRBJ1-6	-	-	TGTGCCAGTAGTATCTACACCAGGGGCTCCAATTCACCCCTCCACTTT	CASSIYTRGSNSPLHF
TRBV30	TRBJ1-1	-	-	TGTGCCTGGAGTTCCGGAATCGGGACACACACTGAAGCTTTCTTT	CAWSSGIGTHTEAFF
TRBV5-4	TRBJ2-7	TRBD1	few	TGTGCCAGCAGCATGACAGGGGTCGAGCAGTACTTC	CASSMTGVEQYF
TRBV27	TRBJ2-7	TRBD2	-	TGTGCCAGCAGTACCTTTCCTCCGGGACTAGCGGGAGGGCCCTCCTACGAGCAGTACTTC	CASSTFPPGLAGGPSYEQYF
TRBV30	TRBJ2-2	-	-	TGTGCCGGGAAGAAACTAGCTTTGGACACCGGGGAGCTGTTTTTT	CAGKKLALDTGELFF
TRBV28	TRBJ1-1	-	-	TGTGCCAGCAGCCACAGGGCAGGGATCGCTGAAGCTTTCTTT	CASSHRAGIAEAFF
TRBV6-5	TRBJ2-7	-	-	TGTGCCAGCAGTTCCCGTTACGAGCAGTACTTC	CASSSRYEQYF
TRBV2	TRBJ1-5	-	-	TGTGCCAGCAGTGAACAGGGCTCGGATCAGCCCCAGCATTTT	CASSEQGSDQPQHF
TRBV5-4	TRBJ1-1	-	few	TGTGCCAGCAGCCCAAGACAGTCGGGCACTGAAGCTTTCTTT	CASSPRQSGTEAFF
TRBV19	TRBJ2-2	-	-	TGTGCCAGTAGTATAGGCGGTAGAAGCACCGGGGAGCTGTTTTTT	CASSIGGRSTGELFF
TRBV5-1	TRBJ2-1	-	once	TGCGCCAGCAGCTCCTGGACAGACTCCTACAATGAGCAGTTCTTC	CASSSWTDSYNEQFF
TRBV27	TRBJ2-1	-	-	TGTGCCAGCAGCCCCTTAGCGGAACTCCAGCTTCATGAGCAGTTCTTC	CASSPLAELQLHEQFF
TRBV5-1	TRBJ2-4	TRBD1	-	TGCGCCAGCAGCTTGGTGACAGGGGAAAACATTCAGTACTTC	CASSLVTGENIQYF
TRBV14	TRBJ2-1	-	-	TGTGCCAGCAGCCAAGAGGCGGGGCAAACCTACAATGAGCAGTTCTTC	CASSQEAGQTYNEQFF
TRBV5-5	TRBJ1-5	-	-	TGTGCCAGCAGCTTGGGGGGGGACCTGGGCAATCAGCCCCAGCATTTT	CASSLGGDLGNQPQHF
TRBV27	TRBJ2-2	TRBD2	-	TGTGCCAGCAGTTCGGGACTAGCGGGAGCCGGGGAGCTGTTTTTT	CASSSGLAGAGELFF
TRBV12-5	TRBJ2-5	-	-	TGTGCTAGTGGTTTGGCGGGACAAAAGACCCAGTACTTC	CASGLAGQKTQYF
TRBV7-9	TRBJ1-2	-	-	TGTGCCAGCAGCTTAGCCGGTGCTAACTATGGCTACACCTTC	CASSLAGANYGYTF
TRBV7-9	TRBJ2-5	-	-	TGTGCCAGCAGCTTTCGAGGGCTCCAAGAGACCCAGTACTTC	CASSFRGLQETQYF
TRBV2	TRBJ1-2	-	-	TGTGCCAGCAGTGCGGTGGGAGGAACTTATGGCTACACCTTC	CASSAVGGTYGYTF
TRBV4-1	TRBJ2-2	-	-	TGCGCCAGCAGCCGTACCTCCATTCGAGACACCGGGGAGCTGTTTTTT	CASSRTSIRDTGELFF
TRBV30	TRBJ2-7	TRBD2	-	TGTGCCTGGAGTCCCCGACTAGCGGGGAAGGTGACCTACGAGCAGTACTTC	CAWSPRLAGKVTYEQYF
TRBV2	TRBJ2-3	-	-	TGTGCCAGCAGTGAAGCCTCCACAGATACGCAGTATTTT	CASSEASTDTQYF
TRBV28	TRBJ1-1	-	-	TGTGCCAGCAGCCCTAACCCGGGACTGAAGAACACTGAAGCTTTCTTT	CASSPNPGLKNTEAFF
TRBV9	TRBJ2-3	-	-	TGTGCCAGCAGCGTAGGACTAGGGCTGGATACGCAGTATTTT	CASSVGLGLDTQYF
TRBV4-2	TRBJ2-1	-	-	TGTGCCAGCGGCCAAGGTAGCGAGCTGGGTACCTACAATGAGCAGTTCTTC	CASGQGSELGTYNEQFF
TRBV6-5	TRBJ2-7	-	few	TGTGCCAGCAGCTACGACAATAGGCCCCCAAGCGAGCAGTACTTC	CASSYDNRPPSEQYF
TRBV10-3	TRBJ1-2	TRBD1	-	TGTGCCATCAGTTCCGACAGGGGTTCTGGCTACACCTTC	CAISSDRGSGYTF
TRBV7-2	TRBJ1-4	-	-	TGTGCCAGCAGTATGGAAATACAGACACCTAATGAAAAACTGTTTTTT	CASSMEIQTPNEKLFF
TRBV19	TRBJ2-3	TRBD1	-	TGTGCCAGTAGTCCCGGACAGGGGGCGAATACGCAGTATTTT	CASSPGQGANTQYF
TRBV28	TRBJ1-3	-	-	TGTGCCAGCAGTTTGATCAGGGCGTCGGGAAACACCATATATTTT	CASSLIRASGNTIYF
TRBV13	TRBJ2-7	TRBD1	once	TGTGCCAGCAGCTCCCGGGACAGGCACTACGAGCAGTACTTC	CASSSRDRHYEQYF
TRBV7-8	TRBJ2-3	-	-	TGTGCCAGCAGACAAGCGGGTTCCACAGATACGCAGTATTTT	CASRQAGSTDTQYF
TRBV19	TRBJ2-3	-	-	TGTGCCAGCAAAGAACAGGGCGCAGATACGCAGTATTTT	CASKEQGADTQYF
TRBV7-9	TRBJ2-1	TRBD1	few	TGTGCCAGCAGCACCGGGACAGTAGGTCTCAATGAGCAGTTCTTC	CASSTGTVGLNEQFF
TRBV5-5	TRBJ2-3	-	-	TGTGCCAGCAGCTTGGGTTCGGGTGGTGGCACAGATACGCAGTATTTT	CASSLGSGGGTDTQYF
TRBV4-1	TRBJ2-5	-	-	TGCGCCAGCAGCCAAGGGGTTGGGGACTGGGAGACCCAGTACTTC	CASSQGVGDWETQYF